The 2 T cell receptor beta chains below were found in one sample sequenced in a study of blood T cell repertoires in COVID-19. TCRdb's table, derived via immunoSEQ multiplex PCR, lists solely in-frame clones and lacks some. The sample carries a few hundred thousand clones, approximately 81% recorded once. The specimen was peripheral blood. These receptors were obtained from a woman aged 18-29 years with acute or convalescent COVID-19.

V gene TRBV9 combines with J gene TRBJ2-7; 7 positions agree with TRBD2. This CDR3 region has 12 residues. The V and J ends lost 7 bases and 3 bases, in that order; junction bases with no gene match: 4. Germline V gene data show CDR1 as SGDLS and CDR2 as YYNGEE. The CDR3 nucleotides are TGTGCCAGCGGGGCGGGAGACTACGAGCAGTACTTC. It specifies CASGAGDYEQYF. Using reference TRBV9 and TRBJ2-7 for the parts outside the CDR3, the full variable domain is DSGVTQTPKHLITATGQRVTLRCSPRSGDLSVYWYQQSLDQGLQFLIQYYNGEERAKGNILERFSAQQFPDLHSELNLSSLELGDSALYFCASGAGDYEQYFGPGTRLTVT.

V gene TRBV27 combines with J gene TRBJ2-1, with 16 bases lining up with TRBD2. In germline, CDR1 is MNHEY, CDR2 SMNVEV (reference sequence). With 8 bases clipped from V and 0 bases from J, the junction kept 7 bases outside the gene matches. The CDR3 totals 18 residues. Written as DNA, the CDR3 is TGTGCCAGCTATGGGACTAGCGGGAGGGGGAGCTCCTACAATGAGCAGTTCTTC. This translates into CASYGTSGRGSSYNEQFF.